The next 31 T cell receptor beta chains were all read from a single sample in a study of neoadjuvant anti-PD-1 for oral cavity cancer (dated by TCRdb to the early 2020s). The method behind the library was the immunoSEQ multiplex PCR assay. This is the immuneACCESS table as TCRdb keeps it, with only in-frame sequences that have V and J called. A part of the clones is gone; compared with another copy, unresolved V genes explain less than half, and the rest is unexplained. This sample holds around 5,700 clones; 50% to 60% were observed only once. In total, the top ten clones hold 6.5% to 7.5% of the sample. The meaning of the sample's time point label: after neoadjuvant nivolumab, at surgical resection. Sequencing was performed on tumor tissue, taken after nivolumab (anti-PD-1) treatment. The receptors derive from a person aged 40 to 85 with oral cavity squamous cell carcinoma.

The chain combines TRBV14 with TRBJ2-2; 8 positions agree with TRBD1. The germline V gene encodes CDR1 SGHDN and CDR2 FVKESK. The CDR3 covers 16 residues. Trimming took 3 bases from V and 7 from J; bases not matched to a gene: 10. The CDR3 sequence is CASSQRTGQVDGELFF. The CDR3 nucleotides are TGTGCCAGCAGCCAGCGGACAGGGCAAGTCGACGGGGAGCTGTTTTTT.

V is TRBV5-1 and J is TRBJ2-1; D is ambiguous. The CDR3 extends over 13 amino acids. Deletions cut 4 bases from V and 10 bases from J, with 15 bases between. From germline, CDR1 is SGHRS and CDR2 YFSETQ. CDR3 nucleotides: TGCGCCAGCAGCAGACGAAACAGCTTCGAGCAGTTCTTC. Its protein product is CASSRRNSFEQFF.

This clone was recorded a few times. The chain recombines TRBV19 with TRBJ1-1, with D possibly being TRBD1 (5 bases). This CDR3 has 13 amino acids. From germline, CDR1 is LNHDA and CDR2 SQIVND (reference sequence). Deletions cut 8 bases from V and 4 bases from J, with 14 bases between. The CDR3 bases are TGTGCCAGTCGTAGGACGGGGACCACTGAAGCTTTCTTT. Translating it yields CASRRTGTTEAFF.

This clone was found once. The V and J genes are TRBV6-1 and TRBJ2-1; TRBD2 agrees at 7 bases. Germline V gives CDR1 MNHNS, CDR2 SASEGT. After removal of 10 bases from V and 6 bases from J, the junction contained 12 bases not matched to a gene. CDR3 length equals 14 residues. This chain's CDR3 is CATRDYLGVNEQFF. DNA of the CDR3: TGTGCCACCCGGGACTACCTCGGAGTCAATGAGCAGTTCTTC.

V gene TRBV5-6 combines with J gene TRBJ2-5; D tentatively fits TRBD1 or TRBD2 (5 bases each). Looked up from germline, CDR1 is SGHDT and CDR2 is YYEEEE. Trimming left V 3 bases short and J 0 bases short, with 18 bases between. The CDR3 sequence is 17 residues long. CDR3 nucleotides: TGTGCCAGCAGCTCCAGGGTCTCAGGGACGTACCAAGAGACCCAGTACTTC. It encodes CASSSRVSGTYQETQYF. The full variable domain, with the rest looked up from reference TRBV5-6 and TRBJ2-5, is DAGVTQSPTHLIKTRGQQVTLRCSPKSGHDTVSWYQQALGQGPQFIFQYYEEEERQRGNFPDRFSGHQFPNYSSELNVNALLLGDSALYLCASSSRVSGTYQETQYFGPGTRLLVL.

This clone was detected a few times. The rearrangement links TRBV7-2 to TRBJ1-2, with D tentatively TRBD1 (5 bases). The CDR3 consists of 13 residues. Trimming pared 11 bases from V and 7 bases from J, leaving 20 bases between. Germline CDR1 and CDR2: SGHTA and FQGNSA. CDR3 DNA sequence: TGTGCCTCTCAGCAGGGCGGGAGTGGTGGCTACACCTTC. Translated: CASQQGGSGGYTF.

The rearrangement joins TRBV10-2 to TRBJ1-1; a possible D gene is TRBD1 (5 bases). CDR1 is WSHSY and CDR2 is SAAADI in the germline V gene. V dropped 5 bases and J dropped 1 base, with 14 bases sitting between them. This CDR3 comprises 15 residues. CDR3 region: CASSFLPGQNTEAFF. The CDR3 DNA sequence: TGCGCCAGCAGTTTCCTTCCCGGACAGAACACTGAAGCTTTCTTT.

This chain links TRBV30 with TRBJ2-1; 16 bases align to TRBD2. The ends lost 2 bases at V and 9 bases at J; junction bases unmatched: 7. This CDR3 comprises 16 residues. Per germline, CDR1 GTSNPN and CDR2 SVGIG (reference sequence). CDR3 residues: CAWSPGLAGGYGEQFF. In nucleotides, the CDR3 is TGTGCCTGGAGTCCGGGACTAGCGGGAGGGTACGGTGAGCAGTTCTTC. Filled out from reference TRBV30 and TRBJ2-1, the complete variable domain reads SQTIHQWPATLVQPVGSPLSLECTVEGTSNPNLYWYRQAAGRGLQLLFYSVGIGQISSEVPQNLSASRPQDRQFILSSKKLLLSDSGFYLCAWSPGLAGGYGEQFFGPGTRLTVL.

A single count supports this clone. V usage is TRBV9 and J usage is TRBJ2-1; 8 bases fit TRBD2. Germline V CDR1 and CDR2: SGDLS, YYNGEE. J lost 6 bases, V lost 3 bases, and 8 bases had no gene match. The CDR3 is 15 residues long. The CDR3 DNA reads TGTGCCAGCAGCGATAGCGGGATTAGGGCCAATGAGCAGTTCTTC. Translation: CASSDSGIRANEQFF.

The table lists this clone with a count of one. V is TRBV4-2 and J is TRBJ1-2; D is possibly TRBD1 (6 bases). This CDR3 has 15 residues. V shed 3 bases and J shed 6 bases, with 17 bases lying between them. From germline, CDR1 is LGHNA and CDR2 YNFKEQ. In DNA, the CDR3 is TGTGCCAGCAGCCACAATCCGACGGGGGCGGATGGCTACACCTTC. This encodes CASSHNPTGADGYTF.

The chain combines TRBV27 with TRBJ2-3; 12 bases match TRBD2. This CDR3 is built from 13 residues. Germline CDR1 is MNHEY and CDR2 is SMNVEV (reference sequence). V was clipped by 7 bases and J by 6 bases; unmatched bases: 2. The CDR3 sequence: CASTTSGRDTQYF. CDR3 DNA sequence: TGTGCCAGCACTACTAGCGGGAGGGATACGCAGTATTTT.

This clone was counted a few times. V usage is TRBV5-6 and J usage is TRBJ1-4; TRBD1 is a possible D gene (5 bases). Trimming took off 3 bases at V and 3 bases at J, with 9 bases between the two ends. Germline CDR1 SGHDT, CDR2 YYEEEE. There are 14 residues in the CDR3. CDR3 nucleotides: TGTGCCAGCAGCTCTCTGACAGCTAATGAAAAACTGTTTTTT. It encodes CASSSLTANEKLFF.

This clone was observed a few times. The rearrangement links TRBV18 to TRBJ1-2; 9 nucleotides match TRBD1. This CDR3 region has 15 residues. The V segment lost 3 bases and the J segment 8 bases; nucleotides outside the gene matches: 10. Germline lookup yields CDR1 KGHSH and CDR2 LQKENI. In DNA form, the CDR3 reads TGTGCCAGCTCACCTACCGGGGACAGGGCAAGCGGCTACACCTTC. This encodes CASSPTGDRASGYTF.

The chain has TRBV5-6 and TRBJ1-2; D is perhaps TRBD1 (5 bases). The CDR3 sequence is 13 residues long. The ends were cut back, 4 bases at V and 3 bases at J, with 10 bases in the middle. Germline CDR1 and CDR2: SGHDT and YYEEEE. The CDR3 bases are TGTGCCAGCAGCCTAAGGGGCGACTATGGCTACACCTTC. It specifies CASSLRGDYGYTF.

The J gene is TRBJ2-1, the V gene TRBV9, with 7 nucleotides matching TRBD2. Per germline, CDR1 SGDLS and CDR2 YYNGEE. After removal of 3 bases from V and 13 bases from J, the junction contained 19 bases not matched to a gene. The CDR3 has 16 amino acids. This chain's CDR3 is CASSALGRALVVGQFF. The CDR3 region has the DNA TGTGCCAGCAGCGCCTTGGGGAGGGCTCTAGTTGTTGGTCAGTTCTTC.

This clone was detected a few times. V is TRBV7-9 and J is TRBJ2-3; D may match TRBD1 or TRBD2 (5 bases each). This CDR3 contains 16 residues. V lost 1 base and J lost 6, with 17 bases in between. Germline V gene lookup returns CDR1 SEHNR and CDR2 FQNEAQ (reference sequence). Here the CDR3 DNA reads TGTGCCAGCAGCTTAGGAGGGCAGGGCCTACCTGATACGCAGTATTTT. It encodes CASSLGGQGLPDTQYF.

This clone is labeled as medium-sized (0.01 to 0.1%). This rearrangement joins TRBV2 to TRBJ1-2; TRBD1 aligns across 9 bases. V lost 10 bases, J lost 4 bases, and 7 bases stayed unmatched. Germline values: CDR1 SNHLY, CDR2 FYNNEI. This CDR3 comprises 13 residues. In nucleotides, the CDR3 is TGTGCCACCCGACAGGGGGACTTCTATGGCTACACCTTC. Its translation: CATRQGDFYGYTF.

This chain uses TRBV6-1 with TRBJ1-2; D is perhaps TRBD1 (5 bases). Germline lookup yields CDR1 MNHNS and CDR2 SASEGT. The CDR3 length is 14 residues. Trimming took 3 bases from V and 8 from J, leaving 16 bases between them. This CDR3 is CASSESQGVGGYTF. CDR3 sequence (DNA): TGTGCCAGCAGTGAGAGTCAGGGAGTTGGAGGCTACACCTTC.

CDR3 protein: CASSLMIGYGYTF. CDR3 nucleotide sequence: TGTGCCAGCAGTTTAATGATAGGCTATGGCTACACCTTC. The rearrangement uses TRBV28 and TRBJ1-2; D remains unclear. Germline V lookup: CDR1 MDHEN, CDR2 SYDVKM. With 2 bases removed from V and 4 bases from J, the gap between germline ends came to 8 bases. This CDR3 region has 13 residues.

This clone was seen only a few times. The chain couples TRBV7-8 to TRBJ1-5; 8 bases match TRBD1. This CDR3 has 14 amino acids. The V gene end was trimmed by 6 bases and the J gene end by 5 bases; junction bases not matched to a gene: 6. CDR1 and CDR2 from the germline V gene are SGHVS and FQNEAQ. In DNA, the CDR3 is TGTGCCAGCAGACAGGGGGGAGGCGATCAGCCCCAGCATTTT. Encoded protein: CASRQGGGDQPQHF.

This chain connects TRBV4-1 to TRBJ1-2; no clear D gene. The CDR3 is 15 residues long. From germline, CDR1 is MGHRA and CDR2 YSYEKL. Deletions cut 0 bases from V and 0 bases from J, with 8 bases between. CDR3 nucleotides: TGCGCCAGCAGCCAAGATACGGATGCTAACTATGGCTACACCTTC. Translation gives CASSQDTDANYGYTF.

The chain has TRBV5-1 and TRBJ2-1, with TRBD1 matching 7 bases. Germline CDR1 SGHRS, CDR2 YFSETQ. The V gene end was trimmed by 7 bases and the J gene end by 6 bases; junction bases not matched to a gene: 13. This CDR3 is 15 amino acids long. CDR3 region: CASELDRSSFNEQFF. The DNA of the CDR3 is TGCGCCAGCGAACTGGACAGGTCTAGTTTCAATGAGCAGTTCTTC.

This clone was counted a few times. The V call is TRBV2, the J call TRBJ2-1, with 9 bases identical to TRBD1. In germline, CDR1 is SNHLY, CDR2 FYNNEI. V shed 7 bases and J 7 bases; nucleotides not matched to a gene: 11. The CDR3 loop spans 15 amino acids. This CDR3 is CASKFVPGQGNEQFF. The CDR3 DNA reads TGTGCCAGCAAATTCGTCCCGGGACAGGGTAATGAGCAGTTCTTC.

This clone was observed a few times. The chain uses TRBV25-1 and TRBJ1-1, with a weak D call TRBD1 (6 bases). The CDR3 has 16 residues. Trimming removed 5 bases from V and 2 bases from J, with 18 bases in between. Per germline, CDR1 MGHDK and CDR2 SYGVNS. The CDR3 here is CASSPLDRWVNTEAFF. CDR3 nucleotides: TGTGCCAGCAGTCCGTTGGACAGATGGGTAAACACTGAAGCTTTCTTT.

The chain combines TRBV5-4 with TRBJ2-6; 8 nucleotides align to TRBD1. The CDR3 has 16 residues. The germline V gene has CDR1 SGHNT and CDR2 YYREEE (reference sequence). The V segment lost 4 bases and the J segment 0 bases; nucleotides outside the gene matches: 3. The CDR3 region has the DNA TGTGCCAGCAGCCCCGGGACAGGCTCTGGGGCCAACGTCCTGACTTTC. It yields the protein CASSPGTGSGANVLTF.

The gene calls are TRBV18 and TRBJ1-1, with D hard to call. V dropped 5 bases and J dropped 0 bases, with 1 base sitting between them. This CDR3 has 11 residues. CDR1 and CDR2 (germline): KGHSH, LQKENI. Written as DNA, the CDR3 is TGTGCCAGCTCAGTGAACACTGAAGCTTTCTTT. Protein product: CASSVNTEAFF.

The V call is TRBV29-1, the J call TRBJ1-2; D may be TRBD1 (5 bases). V lost 6 bases and J lost 8, with 16 bases in between. Germline V gives CDR1 SQVTM, CDR2 ANQGSEA. This CDR3 comprises 12 residues. The CDR3 region has the DNA TGCAGCGTCCAAGACAGAGGCCAGGGCTACACCTTC. Translating gives CSVQDRGQGYTF.

The rearrangement links TRBV11-2 to TRBJ2-1; 10 nucleotides match TRBD2. The CDR3 runs to 14 residues. V lost 8 bases and J lost 5; bases outside the gene matches: 6. CDR1 and CDR2 from the germline V gene are SGHAT and FQNNGV. The DNA for the CDR3 is TGTGCCAGCGTCTGGACTAGCGGTGACAATGAGCAGTTCTTC. This codes for CASVWTSGDNEQFF.

J is TRBJ2-7 and V is TRBV15, with 8 bases identical to TRBD1. Per the germline V gene, CDR1 is LNHNV and CDR2 is YYDKDF (reference sequence). V trimming: 5 bases; J trimming: 6 bases; junction bases outside the gene matches: 12. This CDR3 is built from 15 residues. The CDR3 nucleotides are TGTGCCACCAGCGGCCCGGGACAGGCTTCGGGCGAGCAGTACTTC. It translates to CATSGPGQASGEQYF.

V gene TRBV29-1 combines with J gene TRBJ2-7, with 11 bases aligning to TRBD2. Unmatched junction bases numbered 3, after V lost 5 bases and J lost 0 bases. This CDR3 contains 14 residues. Germline V gene data show CDR1 as SQVTM and CDR2 as ANQGSEA. CDR3 amino acids: CSVRTSGSSYEQYF. CDR3 DNA sequence: TGCAGCGTTAGGACTAGCGGGTCCTCCTACGAGCAGTACTTC.

This rearrangement joins TRBV19 to TRBJ1-3, with D uncertain. Germline V gene lookup returns CDR1 LNHDA and CDR2 SQIVND (reference sequence). The CDR3 length is 14 residues. The V and J ends lost 4 bases and 2 bases respectively, with 9 bases between them. CDR3 nucleotide sequence: TGTGCCAGTAGTACGCGAGGGACTGGAAACACCATATATTTT. This encodes CASSTRGTGNTIYF.